Presented here are 4 T cell receptor beta chains from one specimen sequenced in a study of T-cell memory formation after mild COVID-19. TCRdb called the 5' RACE reads again in MiXCR, with one record for every CDR3 protein. Of around 340,000 distinct CDR3 sequences in the sample, roughly an eighth were seen once. Material for sequencing was PBMCs or a T cell subset sorted from them (not recorded which). The receptors derive from a man between 18 and 35 years old who had mild COVID-19 (a few samples of this study predate the infection). Cell type and time point are not known.

This clonotype was seen a few times. Here the CDR3 DNA reads TGTGCCAGCAGTTACCCGGGATTAACCTACGAGCAGTACTTC. Its translation is CASSYPGLTYEQYF. This sequence joins TRBV6-5 and TRBJ2-7, with TRBD2 as a possible D gene (5 bases). Germline CDR1 and CDR2: MNHEY and SVGAGI. Trimming cost V 2 bases and J 2 bases, with 10 bases left between them. The CDR3 extends over 14 amino acids.

The chain links TRBV4-2 to TRBJ1-2; 8 positions match TRBD1. The CDR3 spans 16 residues. After removal of 0 bases from V and 4 bases from J, the junction contained 7 bases not matched to a gene. From germline, CDR1 is LGHNA and CDR2 YNFKEQ. The CDR3, as DNA: TGTGCCAGCAGCCAAGAATGGGGACAGGTCATCTATGGCTACACCTTC. This sequence encodes CASSQEWGQVIYGYTF.

The V and J genes are TRBV18 and TRBJ2-3, with a tentative D call TRBD1 (6 bases). Trimming took off 0 bases at V and 6 bases at J, with 16 bases between the two ends. CDR3 length equals 16 residues. Germline assignment: CDR1 KGHSH and CDR2 LQKENI. DNA for the CDR3: TGTGCCAGCTCACCACCGTTCATGGGGGCGAGGGATACGCAGTATTTT. The encoded protein is CASSPPFMGARDTQYF.

The chain is built from TRBV12-3 or TRBV12-4 and TRBJ1-3; D not certain. With 5 bases removed from V and 0 bases from J, the gap between germline ends came to 8 bases. CDR3 length: 14 residues. The CDR3 DNA sequence: TGTGCCAGCAGTGCGTCGAACTCTGGAAACACCATATATTTT. As protein: CASSASNSGNTIYF.